What follows describes a single T cell receptor beta chain. These data originate in a study of blood T cell repertoires in COVID-19. Study-wide context: Acute-phase and convalescent COVID-19 samples originated in the United States, Italy and Spain. PBMCs, B-cell-depleted T cells, or T cells were the source of the cDNA or gDNA that made up the material.

V lost 4 bases to trimming and J lost 7 bases; unmatched junction nucleotides: 11. Germline CDR1 and CDR2: SGHRS and YFSETQ. The CDR3 has 16 residues. Per the original methods: Amplified reference gene primers provided the basis for estimating nucleated cell counts. Assay used: immunoSEQ multiplex PCR; TCRdb lists only in-frame clones, some missing. From that table come the V and J calls and clone size; the DNA was used to work out D and trimming. The table lists tens of thousands of clones, about nine tenths of them singletons. This clonotype was sampled from an elderly woman with acute or convalescent COVID-19. Input material: peripheral blood. This chain uses TRBV5-1 with TRBJ1-6; 7 nucleotides agree with TRBD1. The CDR3 nucleotides are TGCGCCAGCAGCCCCTCCGGGACAGCAGAAAATTCACCCCTCCACTTT. Translating gives CASSPSGTAENSPLHF.